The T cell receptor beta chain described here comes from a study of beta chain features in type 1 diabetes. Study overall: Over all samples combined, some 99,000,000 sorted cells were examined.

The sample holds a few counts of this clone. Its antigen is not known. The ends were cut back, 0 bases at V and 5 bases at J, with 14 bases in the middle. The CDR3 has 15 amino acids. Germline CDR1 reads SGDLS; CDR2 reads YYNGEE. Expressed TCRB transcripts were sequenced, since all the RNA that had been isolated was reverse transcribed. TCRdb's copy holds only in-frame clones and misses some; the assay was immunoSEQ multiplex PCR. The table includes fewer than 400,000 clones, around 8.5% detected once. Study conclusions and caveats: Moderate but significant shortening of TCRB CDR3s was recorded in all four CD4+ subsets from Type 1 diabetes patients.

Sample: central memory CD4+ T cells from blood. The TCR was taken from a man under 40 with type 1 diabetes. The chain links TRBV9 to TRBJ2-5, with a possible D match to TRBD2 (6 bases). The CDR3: CASSVVAGGGETQYF. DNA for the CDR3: TGTGCCAGCAGCGTAGTTGCGGGTGGAGGGGAGACCCAGTACTTC.